The clone carrying this TCR beta chain is labeled large. Amplification of TRBV12-4/TRBJ1-2 clonotypes used adaptor-ligated barcode primers. Using its own MiXCR run on the multiplex PCR reads, TCRdb lists one record per CDR3 protein. The sample yields some 500 distinct CDR3 sequences, under 25% seen once. The CDR3 runs 14 residues. The V and J ends lost 7 bases and 5 bases respectively, with 17 bases between them. The TCR sequence derives from a female donor with breast cancer. This sequence joins TRBV12-3 or TRBV12-4 and TRBJ1-2; tentative D call: TRBD1 (5 bases). The sample comprised memory CD4+ T cells sorted from blood. The subset: memory CD4+ T cells, CD4+CD45RO+CD25-. The CDR3 is CASTLIQDSYGYTF. The CDR3 nucleotides are TGTGCCAGCACCCTCATACAAGACAGTTATGGCTACACCTTC.